A single TCR beta chain is shown here with its context. Its cognate antigen is unknown. Described time point: late sampling 161 to 241 days after vaccination in a few convalescent patients. Treatment described: roughly ten-day PBMC culture with coronavirus spike peptide pools or control peptides (ViraFEST assay). Under the ViraFEST approach, antigen-specific T cells were expanded with peptide pools and TCRs subsequently sequenced. About 1.8 million PBMCs went into each well for culture with roughly 10 IU/ml IL-2 and 10 ug/ml peptide pools. The cultures had half their medium swapped for fresh IL-2 medium on days 3 and 7. The data belong to a study of vaccination and CD4 T cells after COVID-19. Whole-study results and caveats: Convalescent patients displayed a median around 88% of reactive clones emerging only post-vaccination.

CD4+ T cells that had been cultured provided DNA sequenced with the Oncomine TCR Beta short-read assay. TCRdb reprocessed the PCR reads via MiXCR and lists one record per CDR3 protein. The sample lists around 19,000 distinct CDR3 sequences; about a third were seen once. The receptor's source is a human donor who had recovered from COVID-19. The sample consisted of CD4+ T cells from blood, cultured in vitro, taken about 7 months after SARS-CoV-2 vaccination.

The CDR3 spells CASSPGQGARYTQYF. The DNA for the CDR3 is TGTGCCAGCAGCCCGGGACAGGGGGCGCGATATACGCAGTATTTT. V gene TRBV6-1 combines with J gene TRBJ2-3; 12 positions agree with TRBD1. Germline loops: CDR1 MNHNS, CDR2 SASEGT. The V and J ends lost 6 bases and 7 bases, in that order; junction bases with no gene match: 8. The CDR3 is 15 amino acids.